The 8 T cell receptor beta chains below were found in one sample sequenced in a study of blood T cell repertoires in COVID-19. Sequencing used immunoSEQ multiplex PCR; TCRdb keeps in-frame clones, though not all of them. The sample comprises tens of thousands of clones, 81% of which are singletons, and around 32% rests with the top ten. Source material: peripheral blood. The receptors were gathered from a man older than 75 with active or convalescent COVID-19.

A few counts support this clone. The CDR3 bases are TGTGCCAGCAGCACCAGGGAAGGGTCCTACGAGCAGTACTTC. It is translated as CASSTREGSYEQYF. The chain recombines TRBV11-3 with TRBJ2-7, with TRBD1 as a possible D gene (5 bases). The CDR3 length is 14 residues. The V gene lost 5 bases and the J gene lost 1 base, with 12 bases spanning the gap. From germline, CDR1 is SGHNT and CDR2 YENEEA.

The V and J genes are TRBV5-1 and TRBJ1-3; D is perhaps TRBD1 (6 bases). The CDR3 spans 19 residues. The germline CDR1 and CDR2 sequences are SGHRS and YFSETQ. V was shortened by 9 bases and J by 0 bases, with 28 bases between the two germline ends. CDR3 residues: CAMTPGHSTGPYSGNTIYF. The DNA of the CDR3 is TGCGCCATGACACCGGGACACTCGACGGGACCCTACTCTGGAAACACCATATATTTT.

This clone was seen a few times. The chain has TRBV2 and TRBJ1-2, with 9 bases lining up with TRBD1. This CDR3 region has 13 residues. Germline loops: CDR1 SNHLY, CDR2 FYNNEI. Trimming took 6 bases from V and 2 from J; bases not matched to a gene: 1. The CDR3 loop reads CASRGQGNYGYTF. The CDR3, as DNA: TGTGCCAGCAGGGGACAGGGAAACTATGGCTACACCTTC. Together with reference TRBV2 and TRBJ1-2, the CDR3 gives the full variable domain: EPEVTQTPSHQVTQMGQEVILRCVPISNHLYFYWYRQILGQKVEFLVSFYNNEISEKSEIFDDQFSVERPDGSNFTLKIRSTKLEDSAMYFCASRGQGNYGYTFGSGTRLTVV.

CDR3 region: CASSQAAQRSTEAFF. DNA for the CDR3: TGTGCCAGCAGCCAAGCTGCCCAAAGGAGCACTGAAGCTTTCTTT. The V call is TRBV3-1 (or the pseudogene TRBV3-2), the J call TRBJ1-1; no definite D call. Germline loops: CDR1 LGHDT, CDR2 YNNKEL (reference sequence). The CDR3 spans 15 residues. The V gene lost 1 base and the J gene lost 4 bases, with 13 bases spanning the gap.

The CDR3 region has the DNA TGTGCCAGCAGCGCTGACAGGGATGCCGGGGAGCTGTTTTTT. This translates into CASSADRDAGELFF. V and J are TRBV9 and TRBJ2-2, with 7 bases fitting TRBD1. J gave up 6 bases and V 3 bases, and 5 bases lay outside the gene matches. The CDR3 runs 14 residues. The germline CDR1 and CDR2 sequences are SGDLS and YYNGEE.

The CDR3 protein is CASSSMGASGNTIYF. As DNA, the CDR3 is TGTGCCAGCAGTTCCATGGGGGCCTCTGGAAACACCATATATTTT. The chain has TRBV27 and TRBJ1-3; TRBD1 is a possible D gene (6 bases). This CDR3 contains 15 residues. The germline V and J ends were trimmed by 4 bases and 0 bases, with 10 bases remaining between them. Per the germline V gene, CDR1 is MNHEY and CDR2 is SMNVEV (reference sequence).

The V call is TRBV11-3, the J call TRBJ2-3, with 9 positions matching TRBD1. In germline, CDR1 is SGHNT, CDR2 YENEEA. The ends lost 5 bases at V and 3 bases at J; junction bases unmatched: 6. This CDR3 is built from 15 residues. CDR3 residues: CASSPLQGATDTQYF. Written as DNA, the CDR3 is TGTGCCAGCAGCCCACTACAGGGGGCAACAGATACGCAGTATTTT.

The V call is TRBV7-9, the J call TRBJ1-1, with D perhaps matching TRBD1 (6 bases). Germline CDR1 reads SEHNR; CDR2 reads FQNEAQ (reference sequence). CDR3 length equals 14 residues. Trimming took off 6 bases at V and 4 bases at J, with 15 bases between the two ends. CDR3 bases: TGTGCCAGCAGTGAACTACAGGGTGGCACTGAAGCTTTCTTT. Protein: CASSELQGGTEAFF.